The 10 T cell receptor beta chains below were found in one sample sequenced in a study of blood T cell repertoires in COVID-19. Only in-frame clones appear in the TCRdb table, and some are missing; sequencing was by immunoSEQ multiplex PCR. This table has approximately 240,000 clones, roughly 82% appearing once. Material: peripheral blood. These receptors were collected from an elderly woman with active or convalescent COVID-19.

V and J are TRBV3-1 (or the pseudogene TRBV3-2) and TRBJ1-5; maybe TRBD1 (6 bases). The CDR3 spans 14 residues. Germline V gene sequence: CDR1 LGHDT, CDR2 YNNKEL (reference sequence). The V end lost 4 bases, the J end lost 3 bases, and 10 bases lay between the germline ends. The chain's CDR3 is CASSLRTANQPQHF. CDR3 DNA: TGTGCCAGCAGCCTTAGGACAGCCAATCAGCCCCAGCATTTT.

The J gene is TRBJ1-5, the V gene TRBV6-5; D unclear. V gave up 0 bases and J gave up 5 bases, with 8 bases separating them. Germline V gives CDR1 MNHEY, CDR2 SVGAGI. The CDR3 runs 14 residues. The CDR3 DNA reads TGTGCCAGCAGTTACTCGAGCGTGGATCAGCCCCAGCATTTT. The encoded protein is CASSYSSVDQPQHF.

Remarks on this clone: The same CDR3 also results from other DNA sequences found in this sample. The chain couples TRBV5-1 to TRBJ2-3; D call uncertain. This CDR3 region has 12 residues. V dropped 3 bases and J dropped 1 base, with 3 bases sitting between them. Germline values: CDR1 SGHRS, CDR2 YFSETQ. Here the CDR3 DNA reads TGCGCCAGCAGCTCAGGCACAGATACGCAGTATTTT. Amino acid sequence: CASSSGTDTQYF.

This chain uses TRBV19 with TRBJ2-4, with D hard to call. This CDR3 contains 14 residues. With 10 bases removed from V and 1 base from J, the gap between germline ends came to 14 bases. CDR1 is LNHDA and CDR2 is SQIVND in the germline V gene (reference sequence). CDR3: CATKETHAKNIQYF. In nucleotides, the CDR3 is TGTGCCACTAAGGAGACCCATGCCAAAAACATTCAGTACTTC.

This sequence joins TRBV7-2 and TRBJ1-2; a possible D gene is TRBD1 (5 bases). In germline, CDR1 is SGHTA, CDR2 FQGNSA. The length of the CDR3 is 16 residues. V gave up 3 bases and J gave up 3 bases, with 17 bases separating them. CDR3 DNA sequence: TGTGCCAGCAGCTTGGAGGGAGGGAGGGGACACTATGGCTACACCTTC. Protein sequence: CASSLEGGRGHYGYTF.

The chain uses TRBV28 and TRBJ2-7, with a possible D match to TRBD2 (5 bases). The CDR3 runs to 12 residues. The germline CDR1 and CDR2 sequences are MDHEN and SYDVKM. V lost 8 bases, J lost 6 bases, and 14 bases lay in between. The CDR3 is CASDGVLGEQYF. The CDR3 DNA follows: TGTGCCAGCGACGGGGTCCTTGGCGAGCAGTACTTC.

There are a few counts of this clone. V is TRBV7-2 and J is TRBJ1-3; D possibly corresponds to TRBD1 (5 bases). CDR1 is SGHTA, CDR2 FQGNSA, per germline. Trimming pared 2 bases from V and 3 bases from J, leaving 11 bases between. The CDR3 extends over 15 amino acids. The CDR3 region has the DNA TGTGCCAGCAGCTTACCCCCAGGGTTTGGAAACACCATATATTTT. Its protein is CASSLPPGFGNTIYF.

The table lists this clone with a count of one. The chain uses TRBV18 and TRBJ2-1; 10 bases line up with TRBD2. The trim removed 3 bases at V and 8 bases at J, leaving 10 bases unmatched. The germline V gene has CDR1 KGHSH and CDR2 LQKENI. This CDR3 contains 16 residues. The CDR3 sequence: CASSPLLAGATHEQFF. CDR3 bases: TGTGCCAGCTCACCCCTGCTAGCGGGGGCGACGCATGAGCAGTTCTTC.

The V gene is TRBV9, the J gene TRBJ1-5; the D is unclear. V shed 4 bases and J shed 1 base, with 9 bases lying between them. The germline CDR1 and CDR2 sequences are SGDLS and YYNGEE. The CDR3 loop spans 14 amino acids. The CDR3 loop is CASSKGRSNQPQHF. CDR3 sequence (DNA): TGTGCCAGCAGCAAAGGGAGGAGCAATCAGCCCCAGCATTTT.

V and J are TRBV4-2 and TRBJ1-4; 8 bases map to TRBD1. This CDR3 is 14 amino acids long. With V trimmed by 3 bases and J by 8 bases, 5 bases remained unmatched. Germline CDR1 LGHNA, CDR2 YNFKEQ. CDR3 sequence: CASSHDRGGEKLFF. DNA of the CDR3: TGTGCCAGCAGCCATGACAGGGGAGGGGAAAAACTGTTTTTT.